A selection of T cell receptor beta chains follows, all from one sample in a study of shared clonotypes between healthy human individuals. The assay was immunoSEQ multiplex PCR, and TCRdb's table has in-frame clones only and misses some. The sample yields some 1 million clones, under 80% seen once. The sequenced material came from memory CD4+ T cells sorted from blood. The receptor source for this set is a young man in good health. Each CDR3 is given with its conserved first and last residue. The D gene is left open where the match is weak. Clone size is given for some rows only: seen once, a few or many times, or a class if the clone is expanded.

j_call: TRBJ2-2; clone_size: NA; d_call: TRBD2; v_call: TRBV11-2; cdr3_nt: TGTGCCAGCAGCTGGACACTAGCGGGGGAGTACACCGGGGAGCTGTTTTTT; cdr3_aa: CASSWTLAGEYTGELFF
j_call: TRBJ1-4; clone_size: few; d_call: NA; v_call: TRBV19; cdr3_nt: TGTGCCAGCCGCCGGGGCAGGGGCTGGGAAAAACTGTTTTTT; cdr3_aa: CASRRGRGWEKLFF
j_call: TRBJ2-3; clone_size: NA; d_call: NA; v_call: TRBV5-8; cdr3_nt: TGTGCCAGCAGCCTACGACAGGTGAATACGCAGTATTTT; cdr3_aa: CASSLRQVNTQYF
j_call: TRBJ1-1; clone_size: once; d_call: NA; v_call: TRBV5-1; cdr3_nt: TGCGCCAGCAGCTTGGCTTGGGGGCTCATGAACACTGAAGCTTTCTTT; cdr3_aa: CASSLAWGLMNTEAFF
j_call: TRBJ1-2; clone_size: NA; d_call: NA; v_call: TRBV5-1; cdr3_nt: TGCGCCAGCAGCTTGAGTGGGGGCGTCTATGGCTACACCTTC; cdr3_aa: CASSLSGGVYGYTF
j_call: TRBJ2-5; clone_size: once; d_call: TRBD2; v_call: TRBV5-6; cdr3_nt: TGTGCCAGCAGCTCATTGCGGGAGAAGAGAGAGACCCAGTACTTC; cdr3_aa: CASSSLREKRETQYF
j_call: TRBJ1-3; clone_size: NA; d_call: TRBD1; v_call: TRBV13; cdr3_nt: TGTGCCAGCAGTCTGGACAGGGGGTACTCTGGAAACACCATATATTTT; cdr3_aa: CASSLDRGYSGNTIYF
j_call: TRBJ2-4; clone_size: NA; d_call: NA; v_call: TRBV18; cdr3_nt: TGTGCCAGCTCGCTAGACAGGATAGGCAAAAACATTCAGTACTTC; cdr3_aa: CASSLDRIGKNIQYF
j_call: TRBJ2-5; clone_size: NA; d_call: TRBD1; v_call: TRBV6-5; cdr3_nt: TGTGCCAGCAGTTACTCGGGACAGGCTCAAGAGACCCAGTACTTC; cdr3_aa: CASSYSGQAQETQYF
j_call: TRBJ2-3; clone_size: few; d_call: NA; v_call: TRBV5-1; cdr3_nt: TGCGCCAGCAGCTTGGAGGGCGGGAGCACAGATACGCAGTATTTT; cdr3_aa: CASSLEGGSTDTQYF
j_call: TRBJ2-1; clone_size: NA; d_call: TRBD2; v_call: TRBV7-2; cdr3_nt: TGTGCCAGCAGCTTAGTAGCGGGAGCGGGCTCCTACAATGAGCAGTTCTTC; cdr3_aa: CASSLVAGAGSYNEQFF
j_call: TRBJ1-3; clone_size: NA; d_call: NA; v_call: TRBV7-2; cdr3_nt: TGTGCCAGCAGCTTAAGGGGGGGCTCTGGAAACACCATATATTTT; cdr3_aa: CASSLRGGSGNTIYF
j_call: TRBJ2-1; clone_size: NA; d_call: NA; v_call: TRBV5-1; cdr3_nt: TGCGCCAGCAGCGAGGGACTTACGAGCTCCTACAATGAGCAGTTCTTC; cdr3_aa: CASSEGLTSSYNEQFF
j_call: TRBJ2-7; clone_size: NA; d_call: NA; v_call: TRBV7-9; cdr3_nt: TGTGCCAGCAGCCGAGGCCAGGGTAGGGAGCAGTACTTC; cdr3_aa: CASSRGQGREQYF
j_call: TRBJ2-3; clone_size: NA; d_call: NA; v_call: TRBV6-5; cdr3_nt: TGTGCCAGCAGTTTGGATGGGCGACGGAGGACAGATACGCAGTATTTT; cdr3_aa: CASSLDGRRRTDTQYF
j_call: TRBJ1-5; clone_size: NA; d_call: TRBD1; v_call: TRBV6-1; cdr3_nt: TGTGCCAGCAGTAAAGACAGGGGTCAGCCCCAGCATTTT; cdr3_aa: CASSKDRGQPQHF
j_call: TRBJ2-5; clone_size: NA; d_call: NA; v_call: TRBV28; cdr3_nt: TGTGCCAGCAGATCCGCTTTCTACACAGCGACGGAGACCCAGTACTTC; cdr3_aa: CASRSAFYTATETQYF
j_call: TRBJ2-5; clone_size: NA; d_call: TRBD1; v_call: TRBV7-2; cdr3_nt: TGTGCCAGCAGCTCTCATGGTAGGGGGCGTTTCCTGTCTCAAGAGACCCAGTACTTC; cdr3_aa: CASSSHGRGRFLSQETQYF
j_call: TRBJ2-2; clone_size: NA; d_call: NA; v_call: TRBV7-4; cdr3_nt: TGTGCCAGCAGCACCGGAGCCCGCAGAAACACCGGGGAGCTGTTTTTT; cdr3_aa: CASSTGARRNTGELFF
j_call: TRBJ2-4; clone_size: NA; d_call: NA; v_call: TRBV27; cdr3_nt: TGTGCCAGCAGTCCCTGGGACTTCGGCAAAAACATTCAGTACTTC; cdr3_aa: CASSPWDFGKNIQYF
j_call: TRBJ1-5; clone_size: NA; d_call: NA; v_call: TRBV30; cdr3_nt: TGTGCCTGGAGCGGTAATAGCAATCAGCCCCAGCATTTT; cdr3_aa: CAWSGNSNQPQHF
j_call: TRBJ1-1; clone_size: NA; d_call: TRBD1; v_call: TRBV7-8; cdr3_nt: TGTGCCAGCAGTGACAGGGCCTCACCTGTAGCTTTCTTT; cdr3_aa: CASSDRASPVAFF
j_call: TRBJ2-7; clone_size: NA; d_call: NA; v_call: TRBV5-1; cdr3_nt: TGCGCCAGCAGCTTACAGAGCTCCTACGAGCAGTACTTC; cdr3_aa: CASSLQSSYEQYF
j_call: TRBJ2-7; clone_size: few; d_call: TRBD1; v_call: TRBV11-2; cdr3_nt: TGTGCCAGCAGCCGTTTGGGACAGGCCAACTACGAGCAGTACTTC; cdr3_aa: CASSRLGQANYEQYF
j_call: TRBJ2-7; clone_size: NA; d_call: TRBD1; v_call: TRBV27; cdr3_nt: TGTGCCAGCAGGAGCCAACAGGGGGACCACGAGCAGTACTTC; cdr3_aa: CASRSQQGDHEQYF
j_call: TRBJ1-3; clone_size: once; d_call: NA; v_call: TRBV6-1; cdr3_nt: TGTGCCAGCAGTGAATGGGGCACCCTCTCTGGAAACACCATATATTTT; cdr3_aa: CASSEWGTLSGNTIYF
j_call: TRBJ1-4; clone_size: NA; d_call: NA; v_call: TRBV30; cdr3_nt: TGTGCCTCCCGAGGGGCCAGTAATGAAAAACTGTTTTTT; cdr3_aa: CASRGASNEKLFF
j_call: TRBJ2-2; clone_size: NA; d_call: TRBD2; v_call: TRBV10-3; cdr3_nt: TGTGCCATCCGGCGGGAGGGCCTTAACACCGGGGAGCTGTTTTTT; cdr3_aa: CAIRREGLNTGELFF
j_call: TRBJ2-7; clone_size: NA; d_call: TRBD1; v_call: TRBV7-3; cdr3_nt: TGTGCCAGCAGCCCGCGACAGGGCGGCGAGCAGTACTTC; cdr3_aa: CASSPRQGGEQYF
j_call: TRBJ2-2; clone_size: NA; d_call: NA; v_call: TRBV27; cdr3_nt: TGTGCCAGCATCAAAGAAAGCGGAGGAGGGACCGGGGAGCTGTTTTTT; cdr3_aa: CASIKESGGGTGELFF
j_call: TRBJ2-1; clone_size: NA; d_call: TRBD2; v_call: TRBV19; cdr3_nt: TGTGCCAGTAGTGCTAGCGGGAGAAATCGGTTCAATGAGCAGTTCTTC; cdr3_aa: CASSASGRNRFNEQFF
j_call: TRBJ1-3; clone_size: NA; d_call: NA; v_call: TRBV7-9; cdr3_nt: TGTGCCAGCAACGACGGGCTTGGAAACACCATATATTTT; cdr3_aa: CASNDGLGNTIYF
j_call: TRBJ2-7; clone_size: NA; d_call: NA; v_call: TRBV6-1; cdr3_nt: TGTGCCAGCAGTGTGGTAGGCGGATCCTACGAGCAGTACTTC; cdr3_aa: CASSVVGGSYEQYF
j_call: TRBJ2-3; clone_size: NA; d_call: TRBD2; v_call: TRBV29-1; cdr3_nt: TGCAGCGTGAACGGACTAGCGGGAGGTACAGATACGCAGTATTTT; cdr3_aa: CSVNGLAGGTDTQYF
j_call: TRBJ1-3; clone_size: NA; d_call: NA; v_call: TRBV2; cdr3_nt: TGTGCCAGCAGCCCTGGATTCTCTGGAAACACCATATATTTT; cdr3_aa: CASSPGFSGNTIYF
j_call: TRBJ2-2; clone_size: NA; d_call: NA; v_call: TRBV4-3; cdr3_nt: TGCGCCAGCAGCCAAGAACCCGGGACCGGGGAGCTGTTTTTT; cdr3_aa: CASSQEPGTGELFF
j_call: TRBJ2-7; clone_size: NA; d_call: TRBD1; v_call: TRBV10-2; cdr3_nt: TGCGCCAGCAGAAGTTGGGACAGGGGGGCCTACGAGCAGTACTTC; cdr3_aa: CASRSWDRGAYEQYF
j_call: TRBJ1-2; clone_size: few; d_call: NA; v_call: TRBV4-1; cdr3_nt: TGCGCCAGCAGCCAAGATCCTAGGGGCAGTGGCTACACCTTC; cdr3_aa: CASSQDPRGSGYTF
j_call: TRBJ2-7; clone_size: NA; d_call: NA; v_call: TRBV6-5; cdr3_nt: TGTGCCAGCAGTCGAAGGACAGCAAACTCCTACGAGCAGTACTTC; cdr3_aa: CASSRRTANSYEQYF
j_call: TRBJ2-1; clone_size: NA; d_call: TRBD2; v_call: TRBV2; cdr3_nt: TGTGCCAGCAGGGCTAGCGGGAGCTCCTACAATGAGCAGTTCTTC; cdr3_aa: CASRASGSSYNEQFF
j_call: TRBJ1-4; clone_size: once; d_call: NA; v_call: TRBV5-8; cdr3_nt: TGTGCCAGCCCGGTCCCCACTAATGAAAAACTGTTTTTT; cdr3_aa: CASPVPTNEKLFF
j_call: TRBJ1-5; clone_size: NA; d_call: NA; v_call: TRBV6-1; cdr3_nt: TGTGCCAGCAGCGAAGCGGGGATAGATCAGCCCCAGCATTTT; cdr3_aa: CASSEAGIDQPQHF
j_call: TRBJ1-6; clone_size: NA; d_call: NA; v_call: TRBV7-9; cdr3_nt: TGTGCCAGCAGCTTAAACAGGGCTGATTCACCCCTCCACTTT; cdr3_aa: CASSLNRADSPLHF
j_call: TRBJ1-5; clone_size: few; d_call: NA; v_call: TRBV6-5; cdr3_nt: TGTGCCAGCTTACCGACCGCGGAGAGCAATCAGCCCCAGCATTTT; cdr3_aa: CASLPTAESNQPQHF
j_call: TRBJ1-1; clone_size: NA; d_call: NA; v_call: TRBV9; cdr3_nt: TGTGCCAGCAGCGCCAGGGCAGAGTTGAACACTGAAGCTTTCTTT; cdr3_aa: CASSARAELNTEAFF
j_call: TRBJ2-7; clone_size: once; d_call: TRBD2; v_call: TRBV25-1; cdr3_nt: TGTGCCACCCGAGGACTAGCGGGAAGGTCCTACGAGCAGTACTTC; cdr3_aa: CATRGLAGRSYEQYF
j_call: TRBJ2-7; clone_size: NA; d_call: TRBD1; v_call: TRBV2; cdr3_nt: TGTGCCAGCAGTCAGGGGGCGCCCTCCTACGAGCAGTACTTC; cdr3_aa: CASSQGAPSYEQYF
j_call: TRBJ1-2; clone_size: NA; d_call: NA; v_call: TRBV7-9; cdr3_nt: TGTGCCAGCAGCTTAAGTTTCGGAAGGACTAACTATGGCTACACCTTC; cdr3_aa: CASSLSFGRTNYGYTF
j_call: TRBJ1-6; clone_size: few; d_call: NA; v_call: TRBV9; cdr3_nt: TGTGCCAGCAGCGTAGCTGCCTATAATTCACCCCTCCACTTT; cdr3_aa: CASSVAAYNSPLHF
j_call: TRBJ2-1; clone_size: NA; d_call: TRBD2; v_call: TRBV11-1; cdr3_nt: TGTGCCAGCAGCCCTCCGGGACTAGCGGGGAGGACCTACAATGAGCAGTTCTTC; cdr3_aa: CASSPPGLAGRTYNEQFF
j_call: TRBJ1-6; clone_size: NA; d_call: TRBD1; v_call: TRBV6-5; cdr3_nt: TGTGCCAGCAGTTACGACGCGAACAGGGGATCACCCCTCCACTTT; cdr3_aa: CASSYDANRGSPLHF